A selection of T cell receptor beta chains follows, all from one sample in a study of STAT3 mutations in large granular lymphocyte leukemia. The repertoire was sequenced with immunoSEQ multiplex PCR; TCRdb's copy has only in-frame clones and lacks some. The data show over 9,000 clones, roughly 85% seen once. The sequencing sample was made of peripheral blood mononuclear cells. These receptor sequences come from a man aged 80 or over with T-cell large granular lymphocyte leukemia. Some clones in this sample may be carry-over from other donors' samples. The CDR3 runs from the conserved cysteine through the conserved F or W. The D gene is left open where the match is weak. Rows may omit the clone size; those that give it use once, few, many or a size class.

size | J | length | D | V | DNA | CDR3
NA | TRBJ2-6 | 18 | TRBD1 | TRBV18 | TGTGCCAGCTCACCCCCGGGACAGGTCAACTCTGGGGCCAACGTCCTGACTTTC | CASSPPGQVNSGANVLTF
NA | TRBJ1-1 | 14 | TRBD1 | TRBV6-5 | TGTGCCAGCAGTTTCCCAGGGGGATCCACTGAAGCTTTCTTT | CASSFPGGSTEAFF
once | TRBJ1-5 | 14 | NA | TRBV30 | TGTGCCTGGAGTGGGTGGGGTTTTTCCCAGCCCCAGCATTTT | CAWSGWGFSQPQHF
once | TRBJ1-5 | 16 | TRBD1 | TRBV7-2 | TGTGCCAGCAGCTCGACAGGGGCCGGTGGCAATCAGCCCCAGCATTTT | CASSSTGAGGNQPQHF
NA | TRBJ1-1 | 14 | NA | TRBV18 | TGTGCCAGCTCACCTTCGGGGATCGACACTGAAGCTTTCTTT | CASSPSGIDTEAFF
NA | TRBJ2-1 | 13 | NA | TRBV15 | TGTGCCACCAGCAGAGCTGGATACGGTGAGCAGTTCTTC | CATSRAGYGEQFF
NA | TRBJ2-3 | 13 | NA | TRBV7-8 | TGTGCCAGCAGCTTAGCAGGGGAGGATACGCAGTATTTT | CASSLAGEDTQYF
NA | TRBJ1-1 | 14 | NA | TRBV28 | TGTGCCAGCGGGGGCGAGGGCTCGGACACTGAAGCTTTCTTT | CASGGEGSDTEAFF
once | TRBJ1-2 | 15 | TRBD1 | TRBV5-4 | TGTGCCAGCACCCGCGCCGGGACAGGGGCATTGGGCTACACCTTC | CASTRAGTGALGYTF
NA | TRBJ1-2 | 14 | NA | TRBV15 | TGTGCCACCAGCCTCCCCGGGAGAGGCTATGGCTACACCTTC | CATSLPGRGYGYTF
NA | TRBJ1-2 | 14 | TRBD1 | TRBV7-2 | TGTGCCAGCAGCTTAGCAGGGGGCGCTAGAGGCTACACCTTC | CASSLAGGARGYTF
NA | TRBJ1-5 | 13 | NA | TRBV9 | TGTGCCAGCAGCGCAGATAGCAATCAGCCCCAGCATTTT | CASSADSNQPQHF